This T cell receptor beta chain was sequenced for a study of post-analysis software for immune sequencing data. Study-level background: Several disease courses (relapsing-remitting, secondary progressive and progressive-relapsing) of multiple sclerosis were included.

Of note for this clonotype: What it binds is unknown.

Notes on the study in general: Under the F measure, samples that were prepared in one batch clustered strongly together. For normalized Chao1 diversity, multiple sclerosis patients scored significantly lower than controls did.

Prepared TCR beta cDNA libraries contained unique molecular identifiers. The authors obtained roughly 0.5 million cDNA molecules from around 0.96 to 9.9 million T cells. TCRdb re-analysed the PCR reads in MiXCR, keeping a single row per CDR3 protein. The table lists 600,000 to 750,000 distinct CDR3 sequences, about 60% of them singletons. This receptor was obtained from a girl aged 2 to 9 with multiple sclerosis. The sequencing sample was made of blood.

Here the CDR3 reads CASSQDKGRNNSPLHF. The CDR3 nucleotides read TGCGCCAGCAGCCAAGATAAGGGCAGGAATAATTCACCCCTCCACTTT. The V and J genes are TRBV4-3 and TRBJ1-6; D is unclear. CDR3 size: 16 residues. V was clipped by 0 bases and J by 5 bases, with 11 bases between them. CDR1 and CDR2 from the germline V gene are LGHNA and YSLEER.